This TCR beta chain was identified during a study of shared clonotypes between healthy human individuals (TCRdb year 2020). Study-wide context: A couple of women and three men aged 18 to 49 years were included in the cohort. For each donor, CD4 naive and CD4 memory were each given three plates, CD8 naive was given two plates, and CD8 memory was given one plate. The study deeply sequenced blood TCR repertoires of several healthy adults to estimate repertoire size and the extent of clonotype sharing between individuals. Different laboratories and diverse techniques were used to prepare libraries and sequence TCR repertoires, to increase sequencing depth and limit assay-specific biases. Between about 0.85 and 9.5 billion PBMCs per donor were obtained by leukapheresis.

This clone appeared a few times. Its specific antigen is unknown. Qualities for individual bases were not recorded, and no much larger clone is one base off. Using the deep immunoSEQ assay, TCR CDR3 regions were amplified from genomic DNA by multiplex PCR. Extracted genomic DNA from each cell subset was distributed evenly across all wells of several immunoSEQ 96-well plates, and each plate was treated as a replicate. For sorted subsets, about 200 ng genomic DNA, equal to some 28,000 T cell genomes, was loaded into each replicate PCR. Purified libraries were measured with a Qubit 3.0 fluorometer, size-checked on a Bioanalyzer 2100, and measured again with the KAPA Library Quantification kit. A separate single-read 150-cycle Illumina NextSeq 550 flow cell was used to sequence each immunoSEQ 96-well plate. On the study's bioinformatics: Because only junctional sequences without quality scores were contained in the immunoSEQ output, filtering matching that applied to full-length reads could not be performed. To assign V/J genes and CDR3, sequences were annotated using PyIR, a Python wrapper for IgBLAST v1.9, with IMGT germline references. Reads were removed for weak V/J assignments (E-value above 1e-6), missing CDR3, stop codons, out-of-frame junctions, or ambiguous translated residues. V3J clonotypes were defined by identical inferred V gene, J gene, and CDR3 amino acid sequence. Percentage overlap between repertoires was calculated by dividing the number of shared unique clonotypes by the size of the smaller repertoire. Repertoire richness was assessed with RTK rarefaction, the Chao1 estimator, and Recon v2.1 estimates of unobserved clonotypes. Generation probabilities for all TCRbeta clonotypes obtained by the gDNA method from a handful of donors were computed using OLGA. TCRdb provides this immuneACCESS table in a form limited to in-frame rearrangements. Some clones are lacking; in checked studies, under half of them reflect an unresolved V gene, and why the rest are absent is not known. V and J calls and clone size are given by that table; D and trimming were obtained from the DNA. Within this sample are roughly 1,000,000 clones, with about 80% of them counted one time only. Clones ranked in the top ten supply approximately 0.5% of the sample.

Donors were healthy HIV-negative adults with no recently reported acute infections or vaccinations. Only Caucasian adults living in Nashville, Tennessee, USA were represented among the donors. Magnetic negative selection was used to enrich CD4+ T cells, after which naive cells were positively selected on CD45RA and the negative fraction became the memory subset. Blood was obtained by leukapheresis, after which PBMCs were separated by Ficoll-Histopaque density gradient centrifugation and cryopreserved in liquid nitrogen vapor phase. Analytical flow cytometry was used to check the purity and quantity of each magnetically sorted T cell population. Genomic DNA was isolated from every sorted fraction and measured by UV absorbance on a Nanodrop 2000c. On the study overall, not on this receptor specifically: Even with the large sequencing depth, rarefaction of the sorted-subset datasets indicated that sequencing was incomplete. Compared with non-shared clonotypes, clonotypes shared by all four sorted-subset donors had higher generation probabilities. Based on pairwise subsampling, the degree of clonotype sharing among donors was expected to be affected by sequencing depth. The small number of donors limited the genetic and exposure-history diversity represented. Across a few donors, roughly 5.4% of naive CD4, roughly 3.4% of naive CD8, 2.3% of memory CD4, and under 0.45% of memory CD8 clonotypes were shared. Larger estimated clonotype richness was generally found for naive subsets than for memory subsets. Sampling was restricted to blood, and TCR repertoires in tissue are likely to differ from TCR repertoires in blood.

CDR1 and CDR2 were assigned from the germline V gene as SQVTM and ANQGSEA. Cut back by 5 bases and 8 bases, the V and J ends lie 12 bases apart. The CDR3 runs 11 amino acids, cysteine and phenylalanine included. The sequence is cut down to CDR3 DNA, 33 bases in frame from base 1. The material sequenced was memory CD4+ T cells from PBMCs. According to the study, the label for this sample's cell subset or site signals: CD45RA-negative fraction. Recombination linked TRBV29-1 to TRBJ1-2; the D gene lacks a confident call. This TCR was sampled from a man between 18 and 35 years old in good health. Some clones in this sample may be carry-over from other donors' samples. The bases read TGCAGCGTTAATCCGACCGGGGGCTACACCTTC. It translates as CSVNPTGGYTF.